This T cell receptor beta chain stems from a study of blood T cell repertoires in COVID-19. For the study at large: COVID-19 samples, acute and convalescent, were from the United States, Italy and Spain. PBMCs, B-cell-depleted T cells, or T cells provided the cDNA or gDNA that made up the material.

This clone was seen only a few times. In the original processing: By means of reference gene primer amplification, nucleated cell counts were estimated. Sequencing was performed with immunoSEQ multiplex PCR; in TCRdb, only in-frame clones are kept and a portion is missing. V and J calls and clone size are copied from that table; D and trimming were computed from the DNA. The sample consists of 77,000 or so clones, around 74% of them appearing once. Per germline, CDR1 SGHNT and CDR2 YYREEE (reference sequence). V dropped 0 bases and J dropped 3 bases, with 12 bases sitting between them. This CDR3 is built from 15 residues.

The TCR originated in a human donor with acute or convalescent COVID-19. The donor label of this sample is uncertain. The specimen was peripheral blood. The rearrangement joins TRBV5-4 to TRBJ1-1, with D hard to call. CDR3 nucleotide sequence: TGTGCCAGCAGCTTGGGGTCACTAGAATACACTGAAGCTTTCTTT. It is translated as CASSLGSLEYTEAFF.